This T cell receptor (beta chain) was identified during a study of metastatic and nonmetastatic thyroid tumors. Whole-study context: It was across blood and tumor or nodule tissue from malignant and benign thyroid patients that repertoires were compared.

Germline V gene lookup returns CDR1 DFQATT and CDR2 SNEGSKA (reference sequence). The CDR3 sequence is 16 residues long. The V gene lost 6 bases and the J gene lost 0 bases, with 20 bases spanning the gap. This clone was counted at least ten times. Its antigen is still unknown. Study results and caveats: As reported, TCR beta diversity in blood and tumor was significantly higher in malignant thyroid tumors than in benign nodules.

All patients were untreated before thyroid surgery. Authors' processing steps: A distant-metastasis classifier for papillary thyroid cancer was built using CDR3 differences across clinicopathological groups. Via MiXCR, TCRdb re-called the PCR reads. The V and J calls were not made by the authors but by TCRdb's processing. Of roughly 30,000 clones in the sample, approximately 19% were seen once. The TCR sequence derives from a female donor with papillary thyroid cancer or a benign thyroid nodule (not recorded which). Some clones in this sample may be carry-over from other donors' samples. Sequencing was done on a sample of blood. The rearrangement links TRBV20-1 to TRBJ1-1; D not certain. Here the CDR3 DNA reads TGCAGTGCCATCAAGAGGCTTGAGTTAATGAACACTGAAGCTTTCTTT. Its translation: CSAIKRLELMNTEAFF.